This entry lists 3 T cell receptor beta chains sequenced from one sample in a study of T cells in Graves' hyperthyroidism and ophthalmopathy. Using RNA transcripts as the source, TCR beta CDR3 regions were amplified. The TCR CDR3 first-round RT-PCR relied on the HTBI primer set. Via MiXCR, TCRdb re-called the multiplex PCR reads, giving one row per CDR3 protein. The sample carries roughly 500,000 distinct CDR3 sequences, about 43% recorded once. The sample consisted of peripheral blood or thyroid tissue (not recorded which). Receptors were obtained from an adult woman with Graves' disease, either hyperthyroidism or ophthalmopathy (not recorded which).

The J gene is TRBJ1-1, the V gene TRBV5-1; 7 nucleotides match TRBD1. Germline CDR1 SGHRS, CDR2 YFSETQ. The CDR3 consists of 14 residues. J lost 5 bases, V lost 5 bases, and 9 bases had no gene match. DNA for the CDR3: TGCGCCAGCAGGACAGACAGGGTGAGGACTGAAGCTTTCTTT. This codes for CASRTDRVRTEAFF.

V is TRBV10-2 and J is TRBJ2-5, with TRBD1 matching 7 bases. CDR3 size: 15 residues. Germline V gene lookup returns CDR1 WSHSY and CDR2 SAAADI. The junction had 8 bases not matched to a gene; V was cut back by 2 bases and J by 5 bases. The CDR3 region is CASSEGTDVGETQYF. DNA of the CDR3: TGCGCCAGCAGTGAGGGGACAGACGTCGGGGAGACCCAGTACTTC.

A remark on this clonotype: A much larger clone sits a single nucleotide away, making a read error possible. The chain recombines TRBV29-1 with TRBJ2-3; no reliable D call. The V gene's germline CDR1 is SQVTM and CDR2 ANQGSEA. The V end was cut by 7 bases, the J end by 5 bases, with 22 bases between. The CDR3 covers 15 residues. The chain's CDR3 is CSADSRRSTGDTQYF. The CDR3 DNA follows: TGCAGCGCTGATAGCCGGCGCTCAACGGGAGATACGCAGTATTTT.